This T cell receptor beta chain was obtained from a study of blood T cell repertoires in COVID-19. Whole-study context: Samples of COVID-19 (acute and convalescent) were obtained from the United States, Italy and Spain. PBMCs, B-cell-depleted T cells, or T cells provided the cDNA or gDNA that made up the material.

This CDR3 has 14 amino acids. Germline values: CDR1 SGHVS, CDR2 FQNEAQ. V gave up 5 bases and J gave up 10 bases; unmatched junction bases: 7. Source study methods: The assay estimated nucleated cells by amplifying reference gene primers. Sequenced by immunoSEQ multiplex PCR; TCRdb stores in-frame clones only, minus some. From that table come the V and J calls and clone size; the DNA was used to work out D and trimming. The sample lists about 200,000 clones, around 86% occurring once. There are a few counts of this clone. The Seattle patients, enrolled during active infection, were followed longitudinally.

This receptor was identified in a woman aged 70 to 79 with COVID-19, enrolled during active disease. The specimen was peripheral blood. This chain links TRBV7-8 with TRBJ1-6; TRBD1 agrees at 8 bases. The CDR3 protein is CASSIDRGDSPLHF. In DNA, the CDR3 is TGTGCCAGCAGCATCGACAGGGGAGACTCACCCCTCCACTTT.